This section outlines one T cell receptor (beta chain) sequence together with its context. CDR3 length: 16 amino acids. J was trimmed by 1 base and V by 5 bases; bases with no gene match: 9. Per germline, CDR1 SGHTA and CDR2 FQGNSA. This specimen belongs to a study of blood T cell repertoires in COVID-19. Per the original data handling: For nucleated cells, counts were estimated from reference gene primer amplification. Data came from immunoSEQ multiplex PCR; TCRdb stores just in-frame clones and leaves some out. D and trimming were read from the DNA, whereas the V and J calls and clone size are those reported in that table. The sample has 45,000 to 50,000 clones, 75% to 85% seen once.

The specimen was peripheral blood. The genes are TRBV7-2 and TRBJ2-7, with 9 bases lining up with TRBD2. The clonotype originates from an elderly man in a cohort sampled during active COVID-19. The CDR3 reads CASSLTSGTPSYEQYF. The CDR3 nucleotides read TGTGCCAGCAGCCTGACTAGCGGAACACCGTCCTACGAGCAGTACTTC.